This T cell receptor beta chain was observed in a study of blood T cell repertoires in COVID-19. Study overall: Samples of COVID-19 (acute and convalescent) were obtained from the United States, Italy and Spain. T cells, B-cell-depleted T cells, or PBMCs provided the cDNA or gDNA that served as material.

Methods used by the authors: Counts of nucleated cells, estimated from reference gene primer amplification, were obtained. Profiled with immunoSEQ multiplex PCR; TCRdb holds only in-frame clones, not every one. That table gives V, J and clone size, and the DNA gave D and trimming. The top ten clones hold 10% of a sample with 9,900 or so clones, around 90% of them seen once. The source is a human donor in a cohort sampled during active COVID-19. The sequenced sample consisted of peripheral blood.

The CDR3 DNA sequence: TGCGCCAGCAGCACCCGACTGAGCCAAGAGACCCAGTACTTC. This encodes CASSTRLSQETQYF. The genes are TRBV5-1 and TRBJ2-5; D gene uncertain. The V end lost 4 bases, the J end lost 1 base, and 11 bases lay between the germline ends. Germline V gene sequence: CDR1 SGHRS, CDR2 YFSETQ. The CDR3 is 14 amino acids. Full variable domain (rest looked up from reference TRBV5-1 and TRBJ2-5): KAGVTQTPRYLIKTRGQQVTLSCSPISGHRSVSWYQQTPGQGLQFLFEYFSETQRNKGNFPGRFSGRQFSNSRSEMNVSTLELGDSALYLCASSTRLSQETQYFGPGTRLLVL.